The T cell receptor beta chain described here comes from a study of blood T cell repertoires in COVID-19. Clones were sequenced by immunoSEQ multiplex PCR, and TCRdb holds only the in-frame ones, with some missing. The sample has hundreds of thousands of clones; about 90% are singletons. This receptor was identified in a woman in her 30s with COVID-19, enrolled during active disease. The sequenced sample was peripheral blood.

The CDR3 sequence is CASSFKISRVSTGELFF. The CDR3 nucleotides are TGTGCCAGCAGCTTCAAAATTAGCAGAGTCAGCACCGGGGAGCTGTTTTTT. The rearrangement links TRBV11-2 to TRBJ2-2; D uncertain. Germline V CDR1 and CDR2: SGHAT, FQNNGV. The ends were cut back, 3 bases at V and 4 bases at J, with 18 bases in the middle. This CDR3 has 17 residues.